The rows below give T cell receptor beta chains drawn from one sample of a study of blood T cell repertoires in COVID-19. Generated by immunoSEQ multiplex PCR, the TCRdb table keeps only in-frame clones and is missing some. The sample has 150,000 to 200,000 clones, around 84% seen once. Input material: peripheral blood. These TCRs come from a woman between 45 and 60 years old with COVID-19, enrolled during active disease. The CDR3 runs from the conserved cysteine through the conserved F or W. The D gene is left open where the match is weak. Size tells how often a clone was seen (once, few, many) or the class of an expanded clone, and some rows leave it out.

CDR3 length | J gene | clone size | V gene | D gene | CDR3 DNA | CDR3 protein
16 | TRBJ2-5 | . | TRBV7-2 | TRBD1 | TGTGCCAGCAGCCTTCGCCCGACAGGGGGCGGAGAGACCCAGTACTTC | CASSLRPTGGGETQYF
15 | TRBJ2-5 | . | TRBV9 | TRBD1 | TGTGCCAGCAGCGTAGCTTCTTCAGGGGGAGAGACCCAGTACTTC | CASSVASSGGETQYF
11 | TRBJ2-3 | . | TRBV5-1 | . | TGCGCCAGCTTGGCGGGAGATACGCAGTATTTT | CASLAGDTQYF
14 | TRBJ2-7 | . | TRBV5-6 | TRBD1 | TGTGCCAGCAGCTTTACAGGGGGTTCCTACGAGCAGTACTTC | CASSFTGGSYEQYF
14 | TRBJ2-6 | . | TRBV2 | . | TGTGCCAGCAGATTAGTTGATGGGGCCAACGTCCTGACTTTC | CASRLVDGANVLTF
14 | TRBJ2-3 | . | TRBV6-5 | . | TGTGCCAGCAGCCGGACACCTAGCACAGATACGCAGTATTTT | CASSRTPSTDTQYF
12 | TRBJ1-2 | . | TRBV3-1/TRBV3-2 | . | TGTGCCAGCAGGTCAACTGGCTATGGCTACACCTTC | CASRSTGYGYTF
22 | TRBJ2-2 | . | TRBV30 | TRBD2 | TGTGCCTGGAGTGGTCTATATAGTCCGGGACTAGCGGGGGGGGTCGACACCGGGGAGCTGTTTTTT | CAWSGLYSPGLAGGVDTGELFF
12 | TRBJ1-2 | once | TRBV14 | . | TGTGCCAGCGGTCGGGGGTACTATGGCTACACCTTC | CASGRGYYGYTF
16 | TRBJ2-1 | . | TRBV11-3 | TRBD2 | TGTGCCAGCAGACCCAGAGGCGGGGGGGCCTACAATGAGCAGTTCTTC | CASRPRGGGAYNEQFF
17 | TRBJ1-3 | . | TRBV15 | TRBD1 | TGTGCCACCAGCAGACGGACAGGTTATAAGGGTGGAAACACCATATATTTT | CATSRRTGYKGGNTIYF
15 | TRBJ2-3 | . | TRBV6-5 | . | TGTGCCAGCAGGCGAGGGGGGGCTGGCACAGATACGCAGTATTTT | CASRRGGAGTDTQYF
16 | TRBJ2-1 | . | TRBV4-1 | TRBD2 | TGCGCCAGCAGCCAGAGAACTAGCGGGGGGTACAATGAGCAGTTCTTC | CASSQRTSGGYNEQFF
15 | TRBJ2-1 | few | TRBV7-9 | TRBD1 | TGTGCCAGCAGCTCCGACAGGGGGCTCTACAATGAGCAGTTCTTC | CASSSDRGLYNEQFF
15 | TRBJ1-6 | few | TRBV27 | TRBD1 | TGTGCCAGCAGTCGTCCGGGACAGTATAATTCACCCCTCCACTTT | CASSRPGQYNSPLHF
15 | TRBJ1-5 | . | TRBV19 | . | TGTGCCAGTAGTATGGGAGTGGTCAGCAATCAGCCCCAGCATTTT | CASSMGVVSNQPQHF
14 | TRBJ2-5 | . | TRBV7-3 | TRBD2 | TGTGCCAGCAGTCAAGGGAGCGGGAGAGAGACCCAGTACTTC | CASSQGSGRETQYF
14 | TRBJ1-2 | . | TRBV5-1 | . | TGCGCCAGCAGCTTGGCAGGTGCTGTCTATGGCTACACCTTC | CASSLAGAVYGYTF
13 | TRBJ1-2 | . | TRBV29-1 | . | TGCAGCGTTGATCAGACTATGAGAGGTGGCTACACCTTC | CSVDQTMRGGYTF
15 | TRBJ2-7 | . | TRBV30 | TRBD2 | TGTGCCTGGAGTGTACTCAGCGGGACGCCCTACGAGCAGTACTTC | CAWSVLSGTPYEQYF
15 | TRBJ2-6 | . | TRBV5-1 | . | TGCGCCAGCACCTTGCAGATCTCTGGGGCCAACGTCCTGACTTTC | CASTLQISGANVLTF
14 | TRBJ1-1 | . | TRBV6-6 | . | TGTGCCAGCAGTTACTCGAGTGAGAACACTGAAGCTTTCTTT | CASSYSSENTEAFF
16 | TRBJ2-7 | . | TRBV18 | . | TGTGCCAGCTCACCACCGAGAGGCACGGGATCCTACGAGCAGTACTTC | CASSPPRGTGSYEQYF
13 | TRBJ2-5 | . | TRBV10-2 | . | TGCGCCAGCACGAAGGGGATCCAAGAGACCCAGTACTTC | CASTKGIQETQYF
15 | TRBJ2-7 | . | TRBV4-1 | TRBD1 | TGCGCCAGCAGCCAAGATGCGGGGACAGGGGACGAGCAGTACTTC | CASSQDAGTGDEQYF
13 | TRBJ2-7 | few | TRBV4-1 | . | TGCGCCAGCAGCCATGACTCGGGGTTCGAGCAGTACTTC | CASSHDSGFEQYF
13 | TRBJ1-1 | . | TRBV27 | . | TGTGCCAGCGGGACACTGCTAAACACTGAAGCTTTCTTT | CASGTLLNTEAFF
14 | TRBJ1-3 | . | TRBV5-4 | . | TGTGCCAGCAGCTCACTGAGCTCTGGAAACACCATATATTTT | CASSSLSSGNTIYF
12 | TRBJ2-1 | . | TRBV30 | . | TGTGCCTGGAGTGGGGGGAGGCATGAGCAGTTCTTC | CAWSGGRHEQFF
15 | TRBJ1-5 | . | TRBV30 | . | TGTGCCTGGAGTAAGGGTGGGGGGGAATATCAGCCCCAGCATTTT | CAWSKGGGEYQPQHF
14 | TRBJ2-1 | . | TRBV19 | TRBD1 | TGTGCCAGTAGCTCCGGGACAGAGTACAATGAGCAGTTCTTC | CASSSGTEYNEQFF
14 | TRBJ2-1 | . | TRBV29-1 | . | TGCAGCGCCGCGCGGGGTACCTCCTACAATGAGCAGTTCTTC | CSAARGTSYNEQFF
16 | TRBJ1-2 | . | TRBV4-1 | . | TGCGCCAGCAGCCAAGGCTCCGGGGGGCAGGTCTATGGCTACACCTTC | CASSQGSGGQVYGYTF
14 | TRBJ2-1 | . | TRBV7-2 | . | TGTGCCAGCAGCTTACCTGGACAGTACAATGAGCAGTTCTTC | CASSLPGQYNEQFF
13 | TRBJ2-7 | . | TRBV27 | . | TGTGCCAGCAGTAAGACGGACAGCTACGAGCAGTACTTC | CASSKTDSYEQYF
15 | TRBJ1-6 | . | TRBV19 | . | TGTGCCAGTAGTTTGTCCACAATACCAAATTCACCCCTCCACTTT | CASSLSTIPNSPLHF
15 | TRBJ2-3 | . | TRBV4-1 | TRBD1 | TGCGCCAGCAGCCCTGGACAGGGAATTGTAGATACGCAGTATTTT | CASSPGQGIVDTQYF
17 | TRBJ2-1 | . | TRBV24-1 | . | TGTGCCACCAGTGGTACTAGTGGGGAGGATTCCTACAATGAGCAGTTCTTC | CATSGTSGEDSYNEQFF
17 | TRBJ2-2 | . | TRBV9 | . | TGTGCCAGCAGCGTAGGTATCCAGGGCCCGAACACCGGGGAGCTGTTTTTT | CASSVGIQGPNTGELFF